Shown below are 20 T cell receptor beta chains from a single sample sequenced in a study of blood T cell repertoires in COVID-19. TCRdb's table, derived via immunoSEQ multiplex PCR, lists solely in-frame clones and lacks some. Among over 40,000 clones listed, over 80% were seen once. What was sequenced was peripheral blood. The receptors were sampled from a man aged 35-49 years with acute or convalescent COVID-19.

The rearrangement joins TRBV6-5 to TRBJ1-5; a weak D match, TRBD1 (6 bases). The CDR3 runs to 16 residues. The V end was cut by 2 bases, the J end by 0 bases, with 11 bases between. CDR1 MNHEY and CDR2 SVGAGI come from the germline V gene. The CDR3 DNA reads TGTGCCAGCAGTTACCAGACAGGAGATAGCAATCAGCCCCAGCATTTT. It translates to CASSYQTGDSNQPQHF.

J is TRBJ1-4 and V is TRBV6-6; D perhaps matches TRBD1 (6 bases). The CDR3 extends over 16 amino acids. With 2 bases removed from V and 2 bases from J, the gap between germline ends came to 12 bases. Germline CDR1 reads MNHNY; CDR2 reads SVGAGI (reference sequence). The CDR3 spells CASSYLAGVTNEKLFF. The CDR3 DNA reads TGTGCCAGCAGTTACCTCGCAGGGGTGACTAATGAAAAACTGTTTTTT.

This chain connects TRBV5-1 to TRBJ1-1; D is undetermined. This CDR3 comprises 14 residues. The germline gives CDR1 SGHRS, CDR2 YFSETQ. Trimming took 0 bases from V and 0 from J, leaving 6 bases between them. In DNA, the CDR3 is TGCGCCAGCAGCTTGGACAGTTTGAACACTGAAGCTTTCTTT. Protein product: CASSLDSLNTEAFF. Full variable domain (outside the CDR3, taken from reference TRBV5-1 and TRBJ1-1): KAGVTQTPRYLIKTRGQQVTLSCSPISGHRSVSWYQQTPGQGLQFLFEYFSETQRNKGNFPGRFSGRQFSNSRSEMNVSTLELGDSALYLCASSLDSLNTEAFFGQGTRLTVV.

The chain is built from TRBV19 and TRBJ2-2, with D perhaps matching TRBD1 (5 bases). This CDR3 is 16 amino acids long. CDR1 is LNHDA, CDR2 SQIVND, per germline (reference sequence). The V end was cut by 0 bases, the J end by 6 bases, with 14 bases between. As DNA, the CDR3 is TGTGCCAGTAGTATAGAGCCAGGGTGGGTGGCCGGGGAGCTGTTTTTT. Amino acid sequence: CASSIEPGWVAGELFF.

CDR3 sequence: CASSLLDIAGVSNEQFF. The CDR3 region has the DNA TGTGCCAGCAGCCTGTTAGACATAGCGGGAGTATCCAATGAGCAGTTCTTC. V usage is TRBV7-9 and J usage is TRBJ2-1, with TRBD2 matching over 9 bases. CDR3 size: 17 residues. With 5 bases clipped from V and 6 bases from J, the junction kept 14 bases outside the gene matches. In germline, CDR1 is SEHNR, CDR2 FQNEAQ (reference sequence).

This clone showed up just once. V is TRBV30 and J is TRBJ2-7; the D gene is possibly TRBD2 (6 bases). The germline V and J ends were trimmed by 0 bases and 0 bases, with 12 bases remaining between them. The CDR3 extends over 15 amino acids. Germline V CDR1 and CDR2: GTSNPN, SVGIG (reference sequence). Here the CDR3 reads CAWSVVAASSYEQYF. The CDR3 coding sequence is TGTGCCTGGAGTGTCGTAGCGGCGAGCTCCTACGAGCAGTACTTC.

This chain uses TRBV7-9 with TRBJ2-5, with TRBD1 identical over 8 bases. Germline trimming cut 4 bases from V and 5 bases from J; bases unmatched to any gene: 6. This CDR3 is 14 amino acids long. Germline loops: CDR1 SEHNR, CDR2 FQNEAQ (reference sequence). The CDR3 region is CASSSGQARETQYF. CDR3 DNA: TGTGCCAGCAGCTCGGGACAGGCCAGGGAGACCCAGTACTTC. The variable domain in full, with the rest retrieved from reference TRBV7-9 and TRBJ2-5, is DTGVSQNPRHKITKRGQNVTFRCDPISEHNRLYWYRQTLGQGPEFLTYFQNEAQLEKSRLLSDRFSAERPKGSFSTLEIQRTEQGDSAMYLCASSSGQARETQYFGPGTRLLVL.

The chain is built from TRBV5-1 and TRBJ1-4; D gene unclear. CDR1 is SGHRS, CDR2 YFSETQ, per germline. The V end lost 4 bases, the J end lost 6 bases, and 16 bases lay between the germline ends. The CDR3 runs to 15 residues. The DNA of the CDR3 is TGCGCCAGCAGCCCCCGGACGGGGAGGGATGAAAAACTGTTTTTT. It translates to CASSPRTGRDEKLFF.

The V call is TRBV30, the J call TRBJ2-7, with D tentatively TRBD1 (5 bases). Deletions cut 2 bases from V and 3 bases from J, with 8 bases between. Germline assignment: CDR1 GTSNPN and CDR2 SVGIG (reference sequence). There are 12 residues in the CDR3. Here the CDR3 DNA reads TGTGCCTGGAGTAAGGGGAACTACGAGCAGTACTTC. Protein product: CAWSKGNYEQYF. Supplemented by reference TRBV30 and TRBJ2-7, the full variable domain reads SQTIHQWPATLVQPVGSPLSLECTVEGTSNPNLYWYRQAAGRGLQLLFYSVGIGQISSEVPQNLSASRPQDRQFILSSKKLLLSDSGFYLCAWSKGNYEQYFGPGTRLTVT.

This chain links TRBV19 with TRBJ2-6; a weak D match, TRBD2 (6 bases). With 6 bases removed from V and 2 bases from J, the gap between germline ends came to 17 bases. The CDR3 covers 17 residues. Germline CDR1 is LNHDA and CDR2 is SQIVND (reference sequence). The CDR3, as DNA: TGTGCCAGTAGCGATGGGGGTCGGAGGGCTGGGGCCAACGTCCTGACTTTC. This codes for CASSDGGRRAGANVLTF.

The genes are TRBV6-6 and TRBJ2-7, with 7 bases that match TRBD1. Germline CDR1 reads MNHNY; CDR2 reads SVGAGI (reference sequence). The CDR3 runs to 14 residues. The J segment lost 2 bases and the V segment lost 6 bases, leaving 7 bases of the junction unmatched. CDR3 DNA: TGTGCCAGCAGCCCATCGACAGGGACCTACGAGCAGTACTTC. Encoded protein: CASSPSTGTYEQYF.

The chain combines TRBV30 with TRBJ2-2, with unresolved D. This CDR3 region has 16 residues. Trimming took off 1 base at V and 1 base at J, with 13 bases between the two ends. The germline gives CDR1 GTSNPN, CDR2 SVGIG (reference sequence). The CDR3 loop is CAWSARQNMNTGELFF. The CDR3 bases are TGTGCCTGGAGTGCCCGTCAGAACATGAACACCGGGGAGCTGTTTTTT.

The V call is TRBV6-5, the J call TRBJ2-7; TRBD2 is a possible D gene (7 bases). V was cut by 2 bases and J by 6 bases, with 17 bases left in between. The CDR3 sequence is 15 residues long. CDR1 and CDR2 from the germline V gene are MNHEY and SVGAGI. This CDR3 is CASSYGSGEGVEQYV. In DNA form, the CDR3 reads TGTGCCAGCAGTTACGGGTCAGGGGAGGGGGTCGAGCAGTACGTC.

The chain joins TRBV27 to TRBJ2-7; 7 bases map to TRBD1. The V and J ends lost 3 bases and 2 bases, in that order; junction bases with no gene match: 4. CDR1 is MNHEY, CDR2 SMNVEV, per germline (reference sequence). CDR3 length: 14 amino acids. As DNA, the CDR3 is TGTGCCAGCAGTTTGAAAGGGGGCGCCTACGAGCAGTACTTC. Translation gives CASSLKGGAYEQYF.

The rearrangement links TRBV27 to TRBJ2-2; 13 bases line up with TRBD2. Germline V gene data show CDR1 as MNHEY and CDR2 as SMNVEV (reference sequence). The CDR3 is made up of 18 amino acids. Trimming removed 6 bases from V and 7 bases from J; junction bases left unmatched: 14. CDR3 region: CASSTAAGTSGEYGELFF. The CDR3 nucleotides are TGTGCCAGCAGCACCGCAGCCGGGACTAGCGGGGAGTACGGGGAGCTGTTTTTT.

The chain couples TRBV5-1 to TRBJ2-2; 7 bases are a match to TRBD1. Germline-derived CDR1 and CDR2 are SGHRS and YFSETQ. Unmatched junction bases numbered 11, after V lost 1 base and J lost 8 bases. This CDR3 comprises 16 residues. This CDR3 reads CASSLYGTVSGGELFF. The CDR3 DNA sequence: TGCGCCAGCAGCTTGTACGGGACAGTCAGCGGAGGGGAGCTGTTTTTT.

The rearrangement uses TRBV7-9 and TRBJ2-1, with 8 bases identical to TRBD2. Germline V gene sequence: CDR1 SEHNR, CDR2 FQNEAQ (reference sequence). The CDR3 length is 16 residues. V trimming: 0 bases; J trimming: 4 bases; junction bases outside the gene matches: 5. CDR3 nucleotide sequence: TGTGCCAGCAGCTTAGCCGGGACTAGTGAATACAATGAGCAGTTCTTC. Amino acids: CASSLAGTSEYNEQFF.

V and J are TRBV9 and TRBJ2-2, with 8 nucleotides matching TRBD1. With 4 bases clipped from V and 3 bases from J, the junction kept 5 bases outside the gene matches. Per the germline V gene, CDR1 is SGDLS and CDR2 is YYNGEE. The CDR3 runs to 15 residues. DNA for the CDR3: TGTGCCAGCAGCCTCGGACAGGGTTACACCGGGGAGCTGTTTTTT. Translating it yields CASSLGQGYTGELFF. The variable domain in full, with the rest retrieved from reference TRBV9 and TRBJ2-2, is DSGVTQTPKHLITATGQRVTLRCSPRSGDLSVYWYQQSLDQGLQFLIQYYNGEERAKGNILERFSAQQFPDLHSELNLSSLELGDSALYFCASSLGQGYTGELFFGEGSRLTVL.

This clone was seen a few times. The V and J genes are TRBV7-2 and TRBJ2-3, with 9 nucleotides matching TRBD2. Trimming took 5 bases from V and 2 from J; bases not matched to a gene: 11. The germline V gene has CDR1 SGHTA and CDR2 FQGNSA. There are 17 residues in the CDR3. The CDR3 reads CASSQNPAGGNTDTQYF. The CDR3 nucleotides read TGTGCCAGCAGCCAAAACCCCGCGGGGGGGAACACAGATACGCAGTATTTT.

The chain has TRBV6-4 and TRBJ1-5, with D hard to call. CDR1 and CDR2 (germline): MRHNA, SNTAGT. With 0 bases removed from V and 5 bases from J, the gap between germline ends came to 14 bases. The CDR3 has 16 residues. CDR3 bases: TGTGCCAGCAGTGACTCGACTGCGCCGGGTTATCAGCCCCAGCATTTT. The encoded protein is CASSDSTAPGYQPQHF.